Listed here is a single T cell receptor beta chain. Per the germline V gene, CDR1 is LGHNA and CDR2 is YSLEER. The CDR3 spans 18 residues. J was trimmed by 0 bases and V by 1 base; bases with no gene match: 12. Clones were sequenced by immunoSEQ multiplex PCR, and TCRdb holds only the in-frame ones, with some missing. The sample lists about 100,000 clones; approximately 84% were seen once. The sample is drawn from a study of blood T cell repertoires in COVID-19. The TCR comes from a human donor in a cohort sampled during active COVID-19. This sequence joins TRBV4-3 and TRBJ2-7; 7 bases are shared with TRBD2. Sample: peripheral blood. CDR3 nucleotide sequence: TGCGCCAGCAGCCAAGGGTTGTGGGGAGGGGCATACTCCTACGAGCAGTACTTC. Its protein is CASSQGLWGGAYSYEQYF.